The 23 T cell receptor beta chains presented below share a single source sample, sequenced in a study of blood T cell repertoires in COVID-19. The table came from immunoSEQ multiplex PCR; TCRdb's copy has only in-frame clones and leaves some out. The table includes tens of thousands of clones, 84% detected once. Sequencing input: peripheral blood. The receptors derive from a man in his fifties or sixties with acute or convalescent COVID-19.

The gene calls are TRBV4-3 and TRBJ2-3, with a possible D match to TRBD1 (7 bases). Germline loops: CDR1 LGHNA, CDR2 YSLEER. The CDR3 is made up of 14 amino acids. The V and J ends lost 2 bases and 4 bases respectively, with 10 bases between them. The CDR3 here is CASSQQGGPDTQYF. CDR3 DNA: TGCGCCAGCAGCCAACAGGGGGGCCCAGATACGCAGTATTTT.

The V call is TRBV5-1, the J call TRBJ1-5; weak D call: TRBD1 (5 bases). Deletions cut 5 bases from V and 3 bases from J, with 12 bases between. Germline V gene lookup returns CDR1 SGHRS and CDR2 YFSETQ. There are 14 residues in the CDR3. The CDR3 protein is CASSSGGFNQPQHF. CDR3 in DNA: TGCGCCAGCAGTAGTGGGGGGTTCAATCAGCCCCAGCATTTT.

The rearrangement uses TRBV6-5 and TRBJ2-1, with a possible D match to TRBD1 (5 bases). V was cut by 0 bases and J by 12 bases, with 18 bases left in between. Germline CDR1 is MNHEY and CDR2 is SVGAGI. This CDR3 is 15 amino acids long. The CDR3 nucleotides are TGTGCCAGCAGTTACTCGGTCGCTGGCAGGGCTGGGCAGTTCTTC. Its protein product is CASSYSVAGRAGQFF.

This clone has a single count. As DNA, the CDR3 is TGTGCCAGCAGCCAAAGCCTTGCTAGCACAGATACGCAGTATTTT. Translation gives CASSQSLASTDTQYF. The chain uses TRBV3-1 (or the pseudogene TRBV3-2) and TRBJ2-3; D ambiguous. Looked up from germline, CDR1 is LGHDT and CDR2 is YNNKEL (reference sequence). The V end lost 2 bases, the J end lost 0 bases, and 9 bases lay between the germline ends. The CDR3 runs 15 residues.

The V and J genes are TRBV13 and TRBJ1-4, with D perhaps matching TRBD1 (6 bases). V gave up 5 bases and J gave up 6 bases, with 19 bases separating them. Germline values: CDR1 PRHDT, CDR2 FYEKMQ (reference sequence). The CDR3 covers 16 residues. The CDR3 DNA reads TGTGCCAGCAGCCCGCTACAACAGGGCTCGCATGAAAAACTGTTTTTT. Amino acid sequence: CASSPLQQGSHEKLFF.

V gene TRBV12-3 or TRBV12-4 combines with J gene TRBJ2-1; D is undetermined. V was shortened by 5 bases and J by 4 bases, with 6 bases between the two germline ends. This CDR3 is 12 amino acids long. The CDR3 is CASSPLYNEQFF. CDR3 in DNA: TGTGCCAGCAGTCCCCTATACAATGAGCAGTTCTTC.

In this sample, this clone turned up many times. The rearrangement joins TRBV6-6 to TRBJ1-5, with a possible D match to TRBD1 (5 bases). Looked up from germline, CDR1 is MNHNY and CDR2 is SVGAGI (reference sequence). With 10 bases removed from V and 4 bases from J, the gap between germline ends came to 17 bases. The CDR3 loop spans 14 amino acids. In nucleotides, the CDR3 is TGTGCCATCACCTGGGGCGGATCAAATCAGCCCCAGCATTTT. Amino acid sequence: CAITWGGSNQPQHF.

The chain is built from TRBV2 and TRBJ1-2; D call uncertain. The CDR3 covers 16 residues. The ends were cut back, 3 bases at V and 5 bases at J, with 19 bases in the middle. CDR1 SNHLY and CDR2 FYNNEI come from the germline V gene. In DNA form, the CDR3 reads TGTGCCAGCAGTGAGAACCTACAGCTACTCTATTATGGCTACACCTTC. Protein product: CASSENLQLLYYGYTF.

This chain connects TRBV5-5 to TRBJ1-5; D unresolved. V was pared by 1 base and J by 5 bases, with 10 bases between. In germline, CDR1 is SGHKS, CDR2 YYEKEE (reference sequence). The CDR3 is made up of 14 amino acids. The CDR3 protein is CASSLSRNDQPQHF. The CDR3 nucleotides read TGTGCCAGCAGCTTGTCCAGGAACGATCAGCCCCAGCATTTT.

This clone was detected once. V usage is TRBV27 and J usage is TRBJ1-1; D remains ambiguous. Germline CDR1 is MNHEY and CDR2 is SMNVEV (reference sequence). V lost 3 bases to trimming and J lost 0 bases, with 11 bases between them. The CDR3 extends over 15 amino acids. Here the CDR3 reads CASSLSYTVNTEAFF. The CDR3 DNA reads TGTGCCAGCAGTTTGTCCTACACAGTGAACACTGAAGCTTTCTTT.

This chain links TRBV7-3 with TRBJ1-1; D is ambiguous. In germline, CDR1 is SGHTA, CDR2 FQGTGA. V shed 3 bases and J shed 3 bases, with 8 bases lying between them. This CDR3 is built from 13 residues. CDR3 protein: CASSFEGYTEAFF. The CDR3 DNA is TGTGCCAGCAGCTTCGAGGGTTACACTGAAGCTTTCTTT.

This clone was counted once. The V gene is TRBV10-3, the J gene TRBJ2-1; 13 bases map to TRBD2. The CDR3 is made up of 15 amino acids. Germline-derived CDR1 and CDR2 are ENHRY and SYGVKD. With V trimmed by 3 bases and J by 6 bases, 2 bases remained unmatched. CDR3 nucleotides: TGTGCCATCAGTGACCGGACTAGCGGGGGCAATGAGCAGTTCTTC. Translating it yields CAISDRTSGGNEQFF.

The chain carries TRBV5-1 and TRBJ2-5; perhaps TRBD2 as D (7 bases). The CDR3 runs 14 residues. V was trimmed by 2 bases and J by 5 bases, leaving 13 bases between them. Germline CDR1 and CDR2: SGHRS and YFSETQ. CDR3 nucleotide sequence: TGCGCCAGCAGCTTCGGGGGGCCGGAGGAGACCCAGTACTTC. Translating it yields CASSFGGPEETQYF.

The rearrangement links TRBV19 to TRBJ2-4; 7 bases are shared with TRBD2. With V trimmed by 4 bases and J by 6 bases, 6 bases remained unmatched. CDR3 length: 14 residues. Germline CDR1 is LNHDA and CDR2 is SQIVND (reference sequence). The CDR3 here is CASSTKGLGNIQYF. In nucleotides, the CDR3 is TGTGCCAGTAGTACGAAAGGACTAGGAAACATTCAGTACTTC.

This CDR3 reads CASSQGRVTDTQYF. CDR3 DNA: TGTGCCAGCAGCCAAGGGAGAGTTACAGATACGCAGTATTTT. The chain recombines TRBV4-2 with TRBJ2-3; D uncertain. The germline gives CDR1 LGHNA, CDR2 YNFKEQ. V was trimmed by 1 base and J by 3 bases, leaving 8 bases between them. The CDR3 runs to 14 residues.

Only one count was recorded for this clone. V usage is TRBV2 and J usage is TRBJ2-1; 9 nucleotides agree with TRBD1. V lost 5 bases to trimming and J lost 1 base; unmatched junction nucleotides: 3. Germline CDR1 is SNHLY and CDR2 is FYNNEI. The CDR3 is 15 residues long. The CDR3 region is CASSSTGGSYNEQFF. Written as DNA, the CDR3 is TGTGCCAGCAGTTCGACAGGGGGGTCCTACAATGAGCAGTTCTTC. Drawing the rest from reference TRBV2 and TRBJ2-1, the complete variable domain is EPEVTQTPSHQVTQMGQEVILRCVPISNHLYFYWYRQILGQKVEFLVSFYNNEISEKSEIFDDQFSVERPDGSNFTLKIRSTKLEDSAMYFCASSSTGGSYNEQFFGPGTRLTVL.

The V and J genes are TRBV18 and TRBJ2-7; D gene uncertain. V was clipped by 1 base and J by 6 bases, with 16 bases between them. The CDR3 is 15 amino acids. Germline V gives CDR1 KGHSH, CDR2 LQKENI. The CDR3 reads CASSPLSVPGGEQYV. CDR3 coding DNA: TGTGCCAGCTCACCACTAAGCGTACCGGGTGGCGAGCAGTACGTC.

J is TRBJ2-3 and V is TRBV5-1, with 12 bases lining up with TRBD2. This CDR3 has 17 residues. Per the germline V gene, CDR1 is SGHRS and CDR2 is YFSETQ. V lost 0 bases and J lost 1; bases outside the gene matches: 3. CDR3 region: CASSLARTSGGTDTQYF. CDR3 nucleotides: TGCGCCAGCAGCTTGGCCCGGACTAGCGGGGGCACAGATACGCAGTATTTT.

For the CDR3, the DNA is TGCAGTGCTAGAGATTCCGGGGAGCAGTACTTC. Protein sequence: CSARDSGEQYF. The chain links TRBV20-1 to TRBJ2-7; no clear D. CDR3 size: 11 residues. Trimming shortened V by 0 bases and J by 7 bases, and 7 bases separated the two germline ends. CDR1 and CDR2 from the germline V gene are DFQATT and SNEGSKA (reference sequence).

The gene calls are TRBV28 and TRBJ2-7; 7 bases are a match to TRBD1. The CDR3 length is 13 residues. V lost 6 bases to trimming and J lost 6 bases; unmatched junction nucleotides: 8. Germline loops: CDR1 MDHEN, CDR2 SYDVKM. Here the CDR3 DNA reads TGTGCCAGCAGGAAGACAGGGTCTGGCGAGCAGTACGTC. Amino acids: CASRKTGSGEQYV.

The count of this clone is one. The rearrangement links TRBV21-1 to TRBJ2-7; the table's D call, TRBD1, has no DNA check behind it. TRBV21-1 is termed a pseudogene. This CDR3 has 14 amino acids. The CDR3 here is CASIPTGEPYEQYF. The CDR3 DNA reads as TGTGCCAGCATCCCGACAGGGGAACCCTACGAGCAGTACTTC.

CDR3 residues: CASGTAYQPQHF. The DNA of the CDR3 is TGTGCCAGCGGGACAGCTTATCAGCCCCAGCATTTT. The chain links TRBV28 to TRBJ1-5; 7 bases match TRBD1. The CDR3 sequence is 12 residues long. The V gene end was trimmed by 8 bases and the J gene end by 5 bases; junction bases not matched to a gene: 3. Germline loops: CDR1 MDHEN, CDR2 SYDVKM.

The chain couples TRBV7-9 to TRBJ1-4; D possibly corresponds to TRBD1 (6 bases). CDR1 SEHNR and CDR2 FQNEAQ come from the germline V gene (reference sequence). The CDR3 spans 18 residues. V gave up 5 bases and J gave up 5 bases, with 24 bases separating them. The CDR3 sequence is CASSRKRGSDRMNEKLFF. CDR3 sequence (DNA): TGTGCCAGCAGCCGAAAGAGGGGGAGTGACAGGATGAATGAAAAACTGTTTTTT.